This T cell receptor beta chain was recovered during a study of immune evolution from preneoplasia to lung adenocarcinoma. Turning to the study itself: HLA loss of heterozygosity: roughly 6.4% AIS, about 15% MIA, over 25% ADC, none AAH.

Germline CDR1 and CDR2: MNHNY and SVGAGI (reference sequence). The CDR3 runs 14 residues. Trimming at V came to 9 bases and at J to 4 bases, leaving 7 bases not matched to a gene. Data came from immunoSEQ multiplex PCR; TCRdb stores just in-frame clones and leaves some out. The data contain some 5,400 clones, approximately 82% of them singletons. Details on this clone: The antigen is not known.

Two lung cancer pathologists independently confirmed each histologic diagnosis. Study results and caveats: Clonality was highest in normal lung, lower in later-stage lesions apparently.

This TCR came from a person aged 55-79 years with lung adenocarcinoma. Sequences were obtained from FFPE minimally invasive lung adenocarcinoma tissue. J is TRBJ2-2 and V is TRBV6-6; 8 nucleotides agree with TRBD1. The CDR3 DNA follows: TGTGCCAGTTACAGGGGGTCATCCACCGGGGAGCTGTTTTTT. Protein: CASYRGSSTGELFF.